The present entry profiles one T cell receptor (beta chain) with its context. Its antigen is currently unknown. The CDR3 consists of 14 residues. Germline CDR1 is MDHEN and CDR2 is SYDVKM. The V and J ends lost 2 bases and 0 bases respectively, with 7 bases between them. This specimen comes from a study of tumor-infiltrating lymphocytes in localized non-small cell lung cancer. Study summary: Some samples were collected after neoadjuvant chemotherapy; smokers, never-smokers and several histologies were included.

TCRdb's table, derived via immunoSEQ multiplex PCR, lists solely in-frame clones and lacks some. The repertoire consists of about 16,000 clones, with roughly 70% occurring once and the leading ten covering approximately 9%. Findings and caveats of the study: Only some patients had TCR sequencing, depending on available tissue. No link was found between tumor T-cell fraction and recurrence-free survival.

The sample consisted of lung tumor tissue. The source of this sequence is a human donor with non-small cell lung cancer. The chain links TRBV28 to TRBJ2-5; TRBD2 is a possible D gene (5 bases). The CDR3 reads CASSLRGYQETQYF. For the CDR3, the DNA is TGTGCCAGCAGTTTACGCGGGTACCAAGAGACCCAGTACTTC.